Below are 18 T cell receptor beta chains sequenced from a single sample in a study of metastatic and nonmetastatic thyroid tumors. Prior to thyroid surgery, none of the patients had received any treatment. Using MiXCR, TCRdb reanalyzed the PCR reads. The sample shows fewer than 12,000 clones, about 26% of them seen only once. Input material: tumor tissue. Receptor source: a male donor with papillary thyroid cancer or a benign thyroid nodule (not recorded which). Some clones in this sample may be carry-over from other donors' samples.

This clone was seen more than once but under ten times. Being one base from a much bigger clone, this may be a read error. This sample also contains other DNA sequences that code for the same CDR3. The chain combines TRBV12-3 or TRBV12-4 with TRBJ2-1, with 12 bases that match TRBD2. V dropped 6 bases and J dropped 10; count of bases not matched to a gene: 7. The CDR3 contains 14 residues. The CDR3 spells CASSASGRAAEQFF. The CDR3 bases are TGTGCCAGCAGCGCTAGCGGGAGGGCTGCCGAGCAGTTCTTC.

As for this clone: A junction end diverges from the germline sequence, so it may reflect a read error. This chain links TRBV6-5 with TRBJ2-1; 7 bases agree with TRBD1. Germline V lookup: CDR1 MNHEY, CDR2 SVGAGI. CDR3 size: 13 residues. CDR3: CASSWNRGDDQFF. Written as DNA, the CDR3 is TGTGCCAGCAGTTGGAACAGGGGCGATGATCAGTTCTTC.

This clone was seen a few times. J is TRBJ1-5 and V is TRBV10-2, with TRBD1 as a possible D gene (5 bases). V was clipped by 5 bases and J by 7 bases, with 15 bases between them. This CDR3 is 14 amino acids long. In germline, CDR1 is WSHSY, CDR2 SAAADI. The DNA for the CDR3 is TGCGCCAGCAGTCAAAATCAGGGAAGACAGCCCCAGCATTTT. The encoded protein is CASSQNQGRQPQHF.

The rearrangement links TRBV11-2 to TRBJ2-1; D is tentatively TRBD1 or TRBD2 (5 bases each). This CDR3 comprises 16 residues. Germline V gives CDR1 SGHAT, CDR2 FQNNGV. The germline V and J ends were trimmed by 1 base and 0 bases, with 10 bases remaining between them. The CDR3 coding sequence is TGTGCCAGCAGCTTAGGGTCAGGGAGCTCCTACAATGAGCAGTTCTTC. The encoded protein is CASSLGSGSSYNEQFF.

The rearrangement links TRBV5-1 to TRBJ1-1; D is uncertain. CDR1 is SGHRS and CDR2 is YFSETQ in the germline V gene. The germline V and J ends were trimmed by 3 bases and 5 bases, with 8 bases remaining between them. The CDR3 length is 12 residues. The CDR3 DNA reads as TGCGCCAGCAGCTGCGAAGTAACTGAAGCTTTCTTT. It is translated as CASSCEVTEAFF.

The chain is built from TRBV28 and TRBJ2-6, with 14 bases matching TRBD2. The germline CDR1 and CDR2 sequences are MDHEN and SYDVKM. There are 17 residues in the CDR3. V shed 2 bases and J 3 bases; nucleotides not matched to a gene: 0. CDR3 in amino acids: CASSLGTSGSGANVLTF. The CDR3 nucleotides read TGTGCCAGCAGTTTAGGGACTAGCGGGAGTGGGGCCAACGTCCTGACTTTC. Full variable domain (rest looked up from reference TRBV28 and TRBJ2-6): DVKVTQSSRYLVKRTGEKVFLECVQDMDHENMFWYRQDPGLGLRLIYFSYDVKMKEKGDIPEGYSVSREKKERFSLILESASTNQTSMYLCASSLGTSGSGANVLTFGAGSRLTVL.

By proportion, this clone is medium-sized. V gene TRBV19 combines with J gene TRBJ2-1; TRBD2 agrees at 7 bases. V lost 5 bases, J lost 12 bases, and 10 bases stayed unmatched. Looked up from germline, CDR1 is LNHDA and CDR2 is SQIVND (reference sequence). The CDR3 spans 13 residues. The CDR3 DNA reads TGTGCCAGTAGTTCAGGCCTAGCGGACGTGCAGTTCTTC. Its protein product is CASSSGLADVQFF.

This clone is medium-sized (0.01 to 0.1%) within its sample. This sequence joins TRBV6-1 and TRBJ2-2, with 9 bases identical to TRBD2. This CDR3 contains 14 residues. Per the germline V gene, CDR1 is MNHNS and CDR2 is SASEGT. The trim removed 4 bases at V and 3 bases at J, leaving 0 bases unmatched. The CDR3 sequence: CASSGLADTGELFF. The CDR3 DNA follows: TGTGCCAGCAGTGGACTAGCGGACACCGGGGAGCTGTTTTTT.

The count of this clone is one. This rearrangement joins TRBV4-2 to TRBJ2-5, with D perhaps being TRBD1 or TRBD2 (5 bases each). V was shortened by 6 bases and J by 5 bases, with 13 bases between the two germline ends. The germline V gene has CDR1 LGHNA and CDR2 YNFKEQ. This CDR3 has 13 residues. CDR3 bases: TGTGCCAGCAGTTTCGGGGCCTCGGAGACCCAGTACTTC. It encodes CASSFGASETQYF.

This clone is termed medium-sized (0.01 to 0.1%). Germline and junction disagree at one end, which may indicate a read error. This same CDR3 is encoded by further DNA sequences in the sample. V is TRBV10-3 and J is TRBJ2-7; 7 positions agree with TRBD2. The CDR3 runs to 14 residues. In germline, CDR1 is ENHRY, CDR2 SYGVKD. In DNA form, the CDR3 reads TGTGCCATCAGTGAGTCCACTAGCGTCGACGAGCAGTACTTT. It specifies CAISESTSVDEQYF.

There are a few counts of this clone. The J gene is TRBJ2-2, the V gene TRBV19, with D possibly being TRBD2 (6 bases). This CDR3 contains 14 residues. The ends were cut back, 1 base at V and 5 bases at J, with 8 bases in the middle. Per germline, CDR1 LNHDA and CDR2 SQIVND (reference sequence). This CDR3 is CASSIAEGTGELFF. CDR3 nucleotides: TGTGCCAGTAGTATAGCGGAGGGGACCGGGGAGCTGTTTTTT.

The genes are TRBV11-1 and TRBJ2-3, with D perhaps TRBD1 or TRBD2 (6 bases each). The V end lost 5 bases, the J end lost 2 bases, and 17 bases lay between the germline ends. CDR3 length equals 16 residues. The germline V gene has CDR1 SGHAT and CDR2 FQDESV (reference sequence). As DNA, the CDR3 is TGTGCCAGCAGCCCAGGGGCTAGCGTGACCACAGATACGCAGTATTTT. Its translation: CASSPGASVTTDTQYF.

This clone has ten or more counts. CDR3 nucleotides: TGTGCCTGGGCCTCCTTAGCAGAGGGGGCCCGTACTGAAGCTTTCTTT. Its protein is CAWASLAEGARTEAFF. This sequence joins TRBV30 and TRBJ1-1, with 7 bases lining up with TRBD1. Germline-derived CDR1 and CDR2 are GTSNPN and SVGIG (reference sequence). Unmatched junction bases numbered 17, after V lost 5 bases and J lost 5 bases. This CDR3 contains 16 residues.

The chain links TRBV11-2 to TRBJ2-1; 11 positions match TRBD2. Per the germline V gene, CDR1 is SGHAT and CDR2 is FQNNGV. The junction had 11 bases not matched to a gene; V was cut back by 5 bases and J by 5 bases. There are 17 residues in the CDR3. The CDR3 reads CASSLRLAGTVHNEQFF. CDR3 in DNA: TGTGCCAGCAGCCTAAGACTAGCGGGGACGGTCCACAATGAGCAGTTCTTC.

This chain uses TRBV9 with TRBJ2-3; 11 bases align to TRBD2. The CDR3 consists of 15 residues. Germline-derived CDR1 and CDR2 are SGDLS and YYNGEE. V lost 0 bases and J lost 3; bases outside the gene matches: 0. CDR3 residues: CASSVGLAGTDTQYF. The CDR3 DNA sequence: TGTGCCAGCAGCGTAGGACTAGCGGGGACAGATACGCAGTATTTT.

Relative to its sample, this clone is medium-sized. Other DNA sequences in the sample encode the same CDR3. This sequence joins TRBV27 and TRBJ2-1, with 7 bases fitting TRBD1. The trim removed 7 bases at V and 10 bases at J, leaving 19 bases unmatched. The CDR3 covers 16 residues. Germline V gene data show CDR1 as MNHEY and CDR2 as SMNVEV (reference sequence). In DNA form, the CDR3 reads TGTGCCAGCATACCGACCGGGACAGACTATTATAAGGAGCAGTTCTTC. Translation: CASIPTGTDYYKEQFF.

Judged by abundance, this clone is medium-sized. The rearrangement uses TRBV6-4 and TRBJ1-2, with a possible D match to TRBD1 (6 bases). With 0 bases removed from V and 5 bases from J, the gap between germline ends came to 13 bases. The CDR3 extends over 15 amino acids. In germline, CDR1 is MRHNA, CDR2 SNTAGT. The CDR3 DNA follows: TGTGCCAGCAGTGACTCGAACGAGGGGGGGTATGGCTACACCTTC. Translation: CASSDSNEGGYGYTF.

On this clone itself: One end of the junction does not line up with germline, which may come from a read error. DNA of the CDR3: TGTGCCAGTAGTTTCAGGACAGGGACCACAGGTACGCAGTATTTT. Translating it yields CASSFRTGTTGTQYF. The chain combines TRBV19 with TRBJ2-3, with 8 bases identical to TRBD1. CDR3 size: 15 residues. Germline V gene sequence: CDR1 LNHDA, CDR2 SQIVND (reference sequence).